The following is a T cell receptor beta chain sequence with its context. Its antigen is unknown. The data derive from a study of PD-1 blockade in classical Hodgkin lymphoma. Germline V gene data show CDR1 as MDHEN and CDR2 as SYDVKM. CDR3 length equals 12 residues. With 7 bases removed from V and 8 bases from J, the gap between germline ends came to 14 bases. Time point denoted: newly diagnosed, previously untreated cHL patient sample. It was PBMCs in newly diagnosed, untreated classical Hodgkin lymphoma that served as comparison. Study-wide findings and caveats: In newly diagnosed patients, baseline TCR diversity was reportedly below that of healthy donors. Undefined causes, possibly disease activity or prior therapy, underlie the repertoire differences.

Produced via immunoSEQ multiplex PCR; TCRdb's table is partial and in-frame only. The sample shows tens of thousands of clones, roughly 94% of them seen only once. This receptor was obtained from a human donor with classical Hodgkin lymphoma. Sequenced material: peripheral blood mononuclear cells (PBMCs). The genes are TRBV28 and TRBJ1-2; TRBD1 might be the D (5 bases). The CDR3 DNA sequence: TGTGCCAGCATCTCAAGGGGAAAAGGCTACACCTTC. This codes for CASISRGKGYTF.